This TCR beta chain was sequenced during a study of T cells in localized non-small cell lung cancer. Clones were read by immunoSEQ multiplex PCR, and TCRdb kept only the in-frame ones, dropping some. The table has under 2,500 clones, roughly 20% seen once. This clone was observed a few times. The V end was cut by 0 bases, the J end by 1 base, with 4 bases between. The CDR3 loop spans 13 amino acids. Germline CDR1 SGDLS, CDR2 YYNGEE. The TCR was taken from a male donor at least 60 years old with stage I lung adenocarcinoma. The chain combines TRBV9 with TRBJ1-2; D is uncertain. The material was lung tumor tissue, obtained before any cancer treatment. CDR3 coding DNA: TGTGCCAGCAGCGTAGTCCATAACTATGGCTACACCTTC. Residues: CASSVVHNYGYTF.